This entry lists 18 T cell receptor beta chains sequenced from one sample in a study of T cells after yellow fever vaccination (dated by TCRdb to between 2019 and 2020). The treatment or condition tag for this specimen amounts to: live attenuated yellow fever vaccine strain. Library generation was performed with 5' RACE. These reads were obtained on an Illumina HiSeq 2500. Clones were called with MiXCR by TCRdb after fastp trimmed the public reads at Q25, and only in-frame beta chains were retained. Under each unique CDR3 protein, matching rows form one entry showing the most common genes and DNA. This sample comprises some 560,000 distinct CDR3 sequences, roughly a fifth of them detected only once. Roughly an eighth of the sample lies in the top ten. The sample consisted of PBMCs, taken 15 days after the yellow fever booster vaccination. The source is a man aged 25 to 40 who received the YFV17D yellow fever vaccine.

This clonotype was seen a handful of times. The chain employs TRBV6-2 or TRBV6-3 and TRBJ2-3, with 7 bases that match TRBD2. Per germline, CDR1 MNHEY and CDR2 SVGEGT. Trimming took 8 bases from V and 3 from J; bases not matched to a gene: 14. The CDR3 extends over 16 amino acids. CDR3 coding DNA: TGTGCCAGCTCCGATGCGGGAGTCAAAGAAACAGATACGCAGTATTTT. Its protein product is CASSDAGVKETDTQYF.

This clonotype showed up just a few times. The chain has TRBV5-1 and TRBJ2-7, with D perhaps TRBD2 (6 bases). In germline, CDR1 is SGHRS, CDR2 YFSETQ. This CDR3 comprises 15 residues. The V end was cut by 0 bases, the J end by 2 bases, with 12 bases between. The CDR3 region has the DNA TGCGCCAGCAGCTTGGCGCGCGGGACCACCTACGAGCAGTACTTC. This codes for CASSLARGTTYEQYF.

V gene TRBV7-6 combines with J gene TRBJ2-7; weak D call: TRBD2 (5 bases). V lost 1 base and J lost 3, with 10 bases in between. Germline assignment: CDR1 SGHVS and CDR2 FNYEAQ. This CDR3 contains 14 residues. CDR3 nucleotide sequence: TGTGCCAGCAGCTTAGGCTCCGGGATCTACGAGCAGTACTTC. Translation: CASSLGSGIYEQYF.

This chain uses TRBV6-2 or TRBV6-3 with TRBJ1-1, with D perhaps matching TRBD1 (6 bases). Per germline, CDR1 MNHEY and CDR2 SVGEGT. The germline V and J ends were trimmed by 0 bases and 2 bases, with 13 bases remaining between them. This CDR3 region has 16 residues. CDR3 bases: TGTGCCAGCAGTTACTCGGTGGTGACAGGAAACACTGAAGCTTTCTTT. The encoded protein is CASSYSVVTGNTEAFF.

This chain joins TRBV29-1 and TRBJ2-1; 13 bases map to TRBD2. The CDR3 extends over 14 amino acids. V shed 6 bases and J 5 bases; nucleotides not matched to a gene: 4. Germline CDR1 is SQVTM and CDR2 is ANQGSEA. The CDR3 nucleotides are TGCAGCGTAGTGGGACTAGCGGGAAACAATGAGCAGTTCTTC. Its protein is CSVVGLAGNNEQFF.

This clonotype was seen only a few times. The J gene is TRBJ2-3, the V gene TRBV12-3 or TRBV12-4; 12 bases are shared with TRBD2. Trimming took 5 bases from V and 3 from J; bases not matched to a gene: 12. The CDR3 loop spans 18 amino acids. The CDR3 DNA sequence: TGTGCCAGCAGTCACAGGGTGGAGACTAGCGGGAGAACAGATACGCAGTATTTT. Protein product: CASSHRVETSGRTDTQYF.

The chain links TRBV29-1 to TRBJ2-1, with 10 bases identical to TRBD2. V shed 4 bases and J 9 bases; nucleotides not matched to a gene: 3. This CDR3 spans 12 amino acids. Germline CDR1 SQVTM, CDR2 ANQGSEA. The CDR3 region has the DNA TGCAGCGTTGGGACTAGCGGAGGTGAGCAGTTCTTC. Translation gives CSVGTSGGEQFF.

This clonotype came up a few times. V usage is TRBV12-3 or TRBV12-4 and J usage is TRBJ2-1; TRBD2 aligns across 9 bases. This CDR3 is built from 16 residues. The V segment lost 4 bases and the J segment 7 bases; nucleotides outside the gene matches: 11. In DNA, the CDR3 is TGTGCCAGCAGTTCCGGCGGGGCGGGAGGGTGGAATGAGCAGTTCTTC. Encoded protein: CASSSGGAGGWNEQFF.

This chain connects TRBV20-1 to TRBJ2-5; no definite D call. Trimming shortened V by 5 bases and J by 1 base, and 14 bases separated the two germline ends. From germline, CDR1 is DFQATT and CDR2 SNEGSKA (reference sequence). This CDR3 spans 14 amino acids. The CDR3, as DNA: TGCAGTGCTTTCACCGCCAGAGTCCAAGAGACCCAGTACTTC. This sequence encodes CSAFTARVQETQYF.

Only a few counts were recorded for this clonotype. This chain joins TRBV20-1 and TRBJ1-1; possible D gene TRBD1, 5 bases. The germline CDR1 and CDR2 sequences are DFQATT and SNEGSKA (reference sequence). The CDR3 loop spans 13 amino acids. Trimming left V 4 bases short and J 8 bases short, with 17 bases between. DNA for the CDR3: TGCAGTGCTAATGGGGGGATCGAGACCGAAGCTTTCTTT. Encoded protein: CSANGGIETEAFF.

The rearrangement links TRBV20-1 to TRBJ2-5; TRBD1 or TRBD2 may be the D gene (5 bases each). The CDR3 runs to 14 residues. V lost 2 bases and J lost 2, with 12 bases in between. CDR1 DFQATT and CDR2 SNEGSKA come from the germline V gene (reference sequence). The CDR3 nucleotides are TGCAGTGCTAGAAGGGACCCCACGCAAGAGACCCAGTACTTC. Translation gives CSARRDPTQETQYF.

The rearrangement joins TRBV20-1 to TRBJ2-7, with D maybe TRBD2 (6 bases). Looked up from germline, CDR1 is DFQATT and CDR2 is SNEGSKA (reference sequence). This CDR3 has 12 amino acids. With 4 bases removed from V and 4 bases from J, the gap between germline ends came to 11 bases. Here the CDR3 DNA reads TGCAGTGCTAAGGAGGGCCGGTACGAGCAGTACTTC. Its protein is CSAKEGRYEQYF.

The V gene is TRBV5-1, the J gene TRBJ1-4; 8 nucleotides agree with TRBD1. Germline V gene data show CDR1 as SGHRS and CDR2 as YFSETQ. The ends lost 4 bases at V and 7 bases at J; junction bases unmatched: 9. CDR3 length: 15 residues. This chain's CDR3 is CASSPSRGPGEKLFF. The CDR3 DNA reads TGCGCCAGCAGCCCGAGCAGGGGGCCGGGTGAAAAACTGTTTTTT.

This sequence joins TRBV20-1 and TRBJ2-7; weak D call: TRBD2 (6 bases). Germline CDR1 is DFQATT and CDR2 is SNEGSKA (reference sequence). V was clipped by 3 bases and J by 5 bases, with 20 bases between them. The CDR3 covers 15 residues. The CDR3 sequence is CSARSRGRGAHEQYF. The CDR3 DNA follows: TGCAGTGCTAGGTCGAGAGGGCGGGGAGCCCACGAGCAGTACTTC.

This clonotype was observed a few times. The chain uses TRBV4-3 and TRBJ2-3; TRBD2 aligns across 8 bases. V dropped 3 bases and J dropped 3; count of bases not matched to a gene: 5. Germline CDR1 reads LGHNA; CDR2 reads YSLEER. The CDR3 is 15 residues long. The CDR3 loop is CASSQFGGRTDTQYF. Written as DNA, the CDR3 is TGCGCCAGCAGCCAGTTCGGCGGGAGGACAGATACGCAGTATTTT.

The chain is built from TRBV5-6 and TRBJ2-1; 8 bases align to TRBD2. The CDR3 is 17 residues long. The V gene end was trimmed by 7 bases and the J gene end by 0 bases; junction bases not matched to a gene: 12. Germline CDR1 SGHDT, CDR2 YYEEEE. The CDR3 DNA is TGTGCCAGCTGTCCCGAAGCGGGAGAGGGCTCCTACAATGAGCAGTTCTTC. Its protein product is CASCPEAGEGSYNEQFF.

J is TRBJ1-1 and V is TRBV12-3 or TRBV12-4; perhaps TRBD1 as D (6 bases). This CDR3 is 16 amino acids long. Deletions cut 5 bases from V and 0 bases from J, with 16 bases between. The CDR3, as DNA: TGTGCCAGCAGTCCCGACAGGCTCCTACTGAACACTGAAGCTTTCTTT. This gives the protein CASSPDRLLLNTEAFF.

This clonotype showed up just a few times. This chain uses TRBV5-1 with TRBJ2-3; a possible D gene is TRBD2 (5 bases). This CDR3 is built from 13 residues. V lost 2 bases and J lost 5, with 9 bases in between. Germline CDR1 and CDR2: SGHRS and YFSETQ. Here the CDR3 DNA reads TGCGCCAGCAGCTTTGAAGGGAGAGATACGCAGTATTTT. This gives the protein CASSFEGRDTQYF. Full variable domain (rest looked up from reference TRBV5-1 and TRBJ2-3): KAGVTQTPRYLIKTRGQQVTLSCSPISGHRSVSWYQQTPGQGLQFLFEYFSETQRNKGNFPGRFSGRQFSNSRSEMNVSTLELGDSALYLCASSFEGRDTQYFGPGTRLTVL.